What follows are 14 T cell receptor beta chains derived from one specimen sequenced in a study of T cell responses to AZD1222 COVID-19 vaccine. The assay was immunoSEQ multiplex PCR, and TCRdb's table has in-frame clones only and misses some. In the table there are 170,000 or so clones, about nine tenths of which are singletons. The material sequenced was peripheral blood, taken on day 0 of AZD1222 vaccination. The receptors here all came from an adult in good health.

The chain joins TRBV5-1 to TRBJ1-1, with TRBD1 identical over 8 bases. The V gene end was trimmed by 0 bases and the J gene end by 11 bases; junction bases not matched to a gene: 15. This CDR3 is 16 amino acids long. CDR1 is SGHRS and CDR2 is YFSETQ in the germline V gene. CDR3 in DNA: TGCGCCAGCAGCTTGGAGCCCGGCGGGACAGGACGTATGGCTTTCTTT. Translation gives CASSLEPGGTGRMAFF.

The genes are TRBV3-1 (or the pseudogene TRBV3-2) and TRBJ2-3; the D is unclear. This CDR3 comprises 14 residues. Per germline, CDR1 LGHDT and CDR2 YNNKEL (reference sequence). The V end was cut by 0 bases, the J end by 6 bases, with 10 bases between. DNA for the CDR3: TGTGCCAGCAGCCAAGACCTCTCCGTTGATACGCAGTATTTT. This gives the protein CASSQDLSVDTQYF.

The chain uses TRBV28 and TRBJ1-2; D possibly corresponds to TRBD1 (5 bases). This CDR3 comprises 17 residues. Trimming took 6 bases from V and 0 from J, leaving 20 bases between them. Germline assignment: CDR1 MDHEN and CDR2 SYDVKM. CDR3 in DNA: TGTGCCAGCAGGCCCCCCATGGGGGACTTGGCTAACTATGGCTACACCTTC. Protein: CASRPPMGDLANYGYTF.

The rearrangement joins TRBV7-9 to TRBJ1-3; possibly TRBD1 for D (6 bases). The CDR3 runs 16 residues. Germline lookup yields CDR1 SEHNR and CDR2 FQNEAQ (reference sequence). Trimming cost V 1 base and J 0 bases, with 10 bases left between them. This CDR3 is CASSLGTAVSGNTIYF. In DNA form, the CDR3 reads TGTGCCAGCAGCTTAGGGACAGCCGTCTCTGGAAACACCATATATTTT.

The CDR3 DNA is TGTGCCAGCAGTTCGGGAGGCCTTTCCTACGAGCAGTACTTC. Its protein product is CASSSGGLSYEQYF. V usage is TRBV6-6 and J usage is TRBJ2-7; TRBD2 aligns across 7 bases. The CDR3 is made up of 14 amino acids. Germline lookup yields CDR1 MNHNY and CDR2 SVGAGI (reference sequence). Trimming cost V 4 bases and J 1 base; bases outside gene matches: 4.

The CDR3 loop is CASSRRGTEAFF. The CDR3 DNA reads as TGTGCCAGCAGCAGACGGGGCACTGAAGCTTTCTTT. The rearrangement links TRBV25-1 to TRBJ1-1; D call uncertain. The CDR3 totals 12 residues. Germline CDR1 and CDR2: MGHDK and SYGVNS. V shed 6 bases and J shed 4 bases, with 9 bases lying between them.

This chain joins TRBV7-7 and TRBJ2-5; D unclear. Germline CDR1 reads SSHAT; CDR2 reads FNYEAQ (reference sequence). Trimming left V 2 bases short and J 4 bases short, with 11 bases between. This CDR3 has 14 amino acids. CDR3 in amino acids: CASSLISSRETQYF. The DNA for the CDR3 is TGTGCCAGCAGCTTAATTAGCAGCCGAGAGACCCAGTACTTC.

This clone showed up just once. This sequence joins TRBV5-1 and TRBJ2-7; 7 positions match TRBD2. Germline CDR1 SGHRS, CDR2 YFSETQ. The CDR3 runs 14 residues. The V gene end was trimmed by 7 bases and the J gene end by 4 bases; junction bases not matched to a gene: 11. CDR3 coding DNA: TGCGCCAGCCCCGAACGGGGGGACTCTTACGAGCAGTACTTC. This sequence encodes CASPERGDSYEQYF. The entire variable domain, with the rest obtained from reference TRBV5-1 and TRBJ2-7, is as follows: KAGVTQTPRYLIKTRGQQVTLSCSPISGHRSVSWYQQTPGQGLQFLFEYFSETQRNKGNFPGRFSGRQFSNSRSEMNVSTLELGDSALYLCASPERGDSYEQYFGPGTRLTVT.

The chain carries TRBV11-3 and TRBJ2-3; possibly TRBD2 for D (6 bases). This CDR3 is 15 amino acids long. The V end was cut by 1 base, the J end by 2 bases, with 10 bases between. Germline V gives CDR1 SGHNT, CDR2 YENEEA. The CDR3: CASSLGGTLTDTQYF. As DNA, the CDR3 is TGTGCCAGCAGCTTAGGCGGGACCCTCACAGATACGCAGTATTTT.

The V and J genes are TRBV6-5 and TRBJ1-2; D might be TRBD1 (5 bases). This CDR3 has 15 amino acids. The V and J ends lost 2 bases and 3 bases respectively, with 13 bases between them. The germline CDR1 and CDR2 sequences are MNHEY and SVGAGI. The CDR3 here is CASSYRRDWDYGYTF. The CDR3, as DNA: TGTGCCAGCAGTTACCGGAGGGACTGGGACTATGGCTACACCTTC.

This chain uses TRBV5-1 with TRBJ2-7; D is perhaps TRBD2 (5 bases). Germline values: CDR1 SGHRS, CDR2 YFSETQ. The CDR3 covers 15 residues. Trimming took off 0 bases at V and 1 base at J, with 11 bases between the two ends. The CDR3 protein is CASSLDSGGSYEQYF. The DNA of the CDR3 is TGCGCCAGCAGCTTGGACAGCGGCGGGTCCTACGAGCAGTACTTC.

This chain links TRBV5-1 with TRBJ2-7, with 10 bases lining up with TRBD1. Germline V gene lookup returns CDR1 SGHRS and CDR2 YFSETQ. Losses at the gene ends were 0 bases for V and 2 bases for J; bases not matched to a gene: 5. The CDR3 extends over 16 amino acids. The CDR3 sequence is CASSLASGTGAYEQYF. The CDR3 DNA reads as TGCGCCAGCAGCTTGGCCTCCGGGACAGGGGCCTACGAGCAGTACTTC.

The rearrangement joins TRBV27 to TRBJ1-2, with no clear D. CDR1 MNHEY and CDR2 SMNVEV come from the germline V gene (reference sequence). V gave up 6 bases and J gave up 2 bases, with 19 bases separating them. There are 16 residues in the CDR3. The CDR3 is CASRPDRSQFNYGYTF. The DNA for the CDR3 is TGTGCCAGCAGGCCCGATCGGAGCCAATTCAACTATGGCTACACCTTC.

The table lists this clone with a count of one. V is TRBV19 and J is TRBJ1-5, with D uncertain. CDR3 length equals 15 residues. V shed 3 bases and J shed 0 bases, with 9 bases lying between them. Germline V gene sequence: CDR1 LNHDA, CDR2 SQIVND (reference sequence). The CDR3 coding sequence is TGTGCCAGTAGTATGGGTAGGGATAGCAATCAGCCCCAGCATTTT. Protein: CASSMGRDSNQPQHF. Complete variable domain (other parts from reference TRBV19 and TRBJ1-5): DGGITQSPKYLFRKEGQNVTLSCEQNLNHDAMYWYRQDPGQGLRLIYYSQIVNDFQKGDIAEGYSVSREKKESFPLTVTSAQKNPTAFYLCASSMGRDSNQPQHFGDGTRLSIL.